This T cell receptor (beta chain) is drawn from a study of blood T cell repertoires in COVID-19. This clone was picked up many times. Germline CDR1 reads WSHSY; CDR2 reads SAAADI. This CDR3 spans 17 amino acids. Losses at the gene ends were 6 bases for V and 1 base for J; bases not matched to a gene: 9. The table came from immunoSEQ multiplex PCR; TCRdb's copy has only in-frame clones and leaves some out. The data show more than 95,000 clones, about 90% seen once. V usage is TRBV10-2 and J usage is TRBJ1-1, with 12 bases fitting TRBD1. The sample was peripheral blood. This TCR came from a human donor in a cohort sampled during active COVID-19. CDR3 loop: CASRKPGQGAKNTEAFF. The CDR3 region has the DNA TGCGCCAGCAGAAAGCCGGGACAGGGGGCTAAGAACACTGAAGCTTTCTTT.